Presented here are 14 T cell receptor beta chains from one specimen sequenced in a study of blood T cell repertoires in COVID-19. The table came from immunoSEQ multiplex PCR; TCRdb's copy has only in-frame clones and leaves some out. The data show just over 350,000 clones, with roughly 87% seen just once and around 3% held by the top ten. The sample consisted of PBMCs or T cells enriched from blood (not recorded which). These receptors originate from a woman in her 30s who had recovered from COVID-19.

This clone has only a few counts. The V and J genes are TRBV6-5 and TRBJ1-6; 8 bases agree with TRBD1. CDR1 MNHEY and CDR2 SVGAGI come from the germline V gene. This CDR3 comprises 15 residues. The V gene end was trimmed by 7 bases and the J gene end by 7 bases; junction bases not matched to a gene: 9. CDR3 in amino acids: CASMDRDLGNSPLHF. CDR3 DNA: TGTGCCAGCATGGACAGGGATTTGGGAAATTCACCCCTCCACTTT.

This chain uses TRBV2 with TRBJ2-7; perhaps TRBD2 as D (5 bases). CDR3 length: 13 residues. V was trimmed by 6 bases and J by 0 bases, leaving 9 bases between them. Germline assignment: CDR1 SNHLY and CDR2 FYNNEI. CDR3 protein: CASRPGSSYEQYF. CDR3 DNA sequence: TGTGCCAGCAGGCCGGGGAGCTCCTACGAGCAGTACTTC.

V gene TRBV13 combines with J gene TRBJ2-5; unclear D gene. Germline V gene sequence: CDR1 PRHDT, CDR2 FYEKMQ (reference sequence). This CDR3 contains 15 residues. V gave up 0 bases and J gave up 6 bases, with 14 bases separating them. The DNA of the CDR3 is TGTGCCAGCAGCTTAGGATTAGCTCTATCGCAGACCCAGTACTTC. Amino acids: CASSLGLALSQTQYF.

The chain joins TRBV2 to TRBJ2-3, with TRBD1 matching over 8 bases. Germline CDR1 reads SNHLY; CDR2 reads FYNNEI. The CDR3 has 15 residues. V was pared by 7 bases and J by 3 bases, with 9 bases of the junction left unmatched. CDR3 region: CASKYGQGETDTQYF. CDR3 coding DNA: TGTGCCAGCAAATATGGACAGGGTGAGACAGATACGCAGTATTTT.

This clone appeared once. This chain uses TRBV13 with TRBJ2-7; the match to TRBD2 covers 11 bases. From germline, CDR1 is PRHDT and CDR2 FYEKMQ (reference sequence). The V segment lost 1 base and the J segment 7 bases; nucleotides outside the gene matches: 6. The CDR3 extends over 15 amino acids. CDR3 DNA: TGTGCCAGCAGCTTAGTCCCTAGCGGGAGGTGGGAGCAGTACTTC. Amino acid sequence: CASSLVPSGRWEQYF.

The rearrangement joins TRBV7-2 to TRBJ2-5; possible D gene TRBD2, 5 bases. Trimming took 4 bases from V and 1 from J, leaving 7 bases between them. Germline V gene data show CDR1 as SGHTA and CDR2 as FQGNSA. The CDR3 is 13 amino acids. The CDR3 protein is CASSSAGQETQYF. The DNA for the CDR3 is TGTGCCAGCAGCTCCGCGGGCCAAGAGACCCAGTACTTC.

The chain is built from TRBV7-9 and TRBJ1-1; D unresolved. With 1 base removed from V and 2 bases from J, the gap between germline ends came to 8 bases. Germline assignment: CDR1 SEHNR and CDR2 FQNEAQ (reference sequence). CDR3 length: 14 amino acids. Here the CDR3 DNA reads TGTGCCAGCAGCTTAGGGCCTGGCAACACTGAAGCTTTCTTT. Protein product: CASSLGPGNTEAFF.

The chain joins TRBV7-8 to TRBJ2-7, with 9 bases that match TRBD2. The CDR3 length is 14 residues. V lost 2 bases, J lost 5 bases, and 4 bases stayed unmatched. In germline, CDR1 is SGHVS, CDR2 FQNEAQ. CDR3 protein: CASSLLAGGDEQYF. For the CDR3, the DNA is TGTGCCAGCAGCTTATTGGCGGGGGGGGACGAGCAGTACTTC. The whole variable domain, filled in from reference TRBV7-8 and TRBJ2-7, reads GAGVSQSPRYKVAKRGQDVALRCDPISGHVSLFWYQQALGQGPEFLTYFQNEAQLDKSGLPSDRFFAERPEGSVSTLKIQRTQQEDSAVYLCASSLLAGGDEQYFGPGTRLTVT.

This chain joins TRBV3-1 (or the pseudogene TRBV3-2) and TRBJ2-2; 10 nucleotides line up with TRBD1. The CDR3 covers 17 residues. Germline-derived CDR1 and CDR2 are LGHDT and YNNKEL (reference sequence). The V and J ends lost 3 bases and 7 bases, in that order; junction bases with no gene match: 11. The CDR3 sequence is CASSHRRDRGAGGELFF. The CDR3 DNA is TGTGCCAGCAGCCATAGACGGGACAGGGGTGCGGGCGGGGAGCTGTTTTTT.

The chain joins TRBV30 to TRBJ1-2, with D unclear. V lost 4 bases to trimming and J lost 2 bases, with 5 bases between them. CDR3 length: 11 residues. Germline V CDR1 and CDR2: GTSNPN, SVGIG (reference sequence). CDR3 residues: CAWTQNYGYTF. Here the CDR3 DNA reads TGTGCCTGGACCCAGAACTATGGCTACACCTTC.

J is TRBJ1-2 and V is TRBV7-6; 9 bases align to TRBD1. CDR1 is SGHVS, CDR2 FNYEAQ, per germline. V dropped 3 bases and J dropped 5; count of bases not matched to a gene: 10. CDR3 length: 16 residues. CDR3 nucleotides: TGTGCCAGCAGCTTGGGGGGACAGGGAGGGAGGTATGGCTACACCTTC. Amino acid sequence: CASSLGGQGGRYGYTF.

The chain has TRBV27 and TRBJ1-4; 10 bases are shared with TRBD1. The CDR3 runs to 16 residues. CDR1 is MNHEY, CDR2 SMNVEV, per germline (reference sequence). The junction had 12 bases not matched to a gene; V was cut back by 7 bases and J by 7 bases. CDR3 sequence: CASTRWTGGGSEKLFF. Here the CDR3 DNA reads TGTGCCAGCACCCGATGGACAGGGGGTGGGAGTGAAAAACTGTTTTTT.

The sample holds one count of this clone. The chain employs TRBV7-9 and TRBJ2-1; 10 bases fit TRBD2. V lost 5 bases and J lost 3; bases outside the gene matches: 7. The CDR3 is 16 amino acids. The V gene's germline CDR1 is SEHNR and CDR2 FQNEAQ (reference sequence). CDR3 residues: CASSPLEREGYNEQFF. The CDR3 DNA is TGTGCCAGCAGCCCCCTCGAGCGGGAGGGCTACAATGAGCAGTTCTTC.

The chain recombines TRBV3-1 (or the pseudogene TRBV3-2) with TRBJ2-5, with a tentative D call TRBD2 (5 bases). This CDR3 region has 13 residues. Trimming removed 4 bases from V and 14 bases from J, with 20 bases in between. CDR1 and CDR2 from the germline V gene are LGHDT and YNNKEL (reference sequence). CDR3 in amino acids: CASSPAATGSPYF. DNA for the CDR3: TGTGCCAGCAGCCCAGCGGCAACCGGGTCCCCCTACTTC.